This T cell receptor beta chain is from a study of CD8+ T cells in alopecia areata (dated by TCRdb to about 2018). About the study as a whole: Treated patients were enrolled in an open-label pilot trial of oral tofacitinib at 5 to 10 mg twice daily for moderate-to-severe alopecia areata. Patients received tofacitinib for 6 to 18 months and were then followed off drug for 6 months to check for delayed response and recurrence. The SALT score, which quantifies the percentage of affected scalp surface area, was used to measure disease severity in treated patients. In both human patients and the C3H/HeJ mouse model, the study applied high-throughput TCRbeta sequencing to look at T cell clonal expansion in alopecia areata. In humans, TCRbeta sequencing was performed on scalp tissue and on sorted CD4+ and CD8+ peripheral blood T cells from healthy controls and from patients with patchy or totalis/universalis alopecia areata. Tofacitinib-treated patients had biopsies at baseline and at 4 and 24 weeks of treatment, with a later scalp biopsy in several patients. Scalp clonality was compared across normal scalp (n=4), patchy alopecia areata scalp (n=8), and alopecia totalis/universalis scalp (n=8). RNA came from the PAXgene miRNA kit for fixed scalp, the miRNeasy kit for PBMCs, and the RNeasy kit for mouse skin. immunoSEQ multiplex PCR using 35 Vbeta forward primers and 13 Jbeta reverse primers was used to amplify TCRbeta CDR3 regions.

This specimen's treatment or condition label, interpreted: oral pan-JAK inhibitor, 5-10 mg twice daily. Peripheral blood and lesional scalp punch biopsies were obtained from patients with alopecia areata. PBMCs were isolated by density centrifugation and stained for CD3, CD4 and CD8, and CD4+ and CD8+ T cells were sorted on a FACSAria. On the study overall, not on this receptor specifically: Scalp TCR repertoire analysis is complicated because resident alphabeta T cells in normal human skin are also sequenced, whereas mouse skin is dominated by gammadelta T cells. Tofacitinib significantly lowered scalp clonality and the number of expanded CD8+ clones among the top 100 scalp clones. Lesional scalp, especially in alopecia totalis/universalis, showed higher clonality and more expanded CD8+ clones than normal scalp, suggesting antigenic drive. During tofacitinib treatment, many expanded lesional clones remained in scalp and blood, and this persistence may partly explain relapse after treatment is stopped. Shared TCR sequences between patients were less evident than in mice, which may be partly attributable to HLA diversity in the patient population. Because the treated cohort was small and included a single nonresponder, larger studies are needed to assess links between baseline CD8+ expansion and response.

With respect to this clone: Its recognized antigen is unknown. The sample holds no much larger clone one base away, and base qualities are not on file.

The receptor library was made with the immunoSEQ multiplex PCR assay. RNA was extracted from all samples and reverse transcribed into cDNA as template for TCR sequencing. SuperScript III was used to make first-strand cDNA, primed with a 2:1 mix of oligo-dT and random hexamers. A synthetic immune receptor repertoire was used to measure amplification bias, and any remaining bias was corrected computationally. As for the original processing: Raw reads were preprocessed to remove errors, and CDR3 was defined according to IMGT conventions as the region from the conserved cysteine to phenylalanine. Clonality was calculated as 1 minus Shannon entropy normalized by log2 of the number of productive unique TCRs. CD4 or CD8 identity of scalp clones was inferred by cross-referencing scalp TCRbeta sequences with sorted blood CD4 and CD8 repertoires. TCRdb limited this immuneACCESS table to in-frame rearrangements with V and J called. A share of clones is missing; checked studies link under half to unresolved V genes, and the rest is unexplained. V and J calls and clone size are given by that table; D and trimming were obtained from the DNA. Across this sample there are 210,000 or so clones, with approximately 72% seen only once. Of the sample, more than 1% falls within the top ten clones.

V was cut back by 4 bases and J by 5 bases, leaving a gap of 6 bases between them. CDR1 and CDR2 were assigned from the germline V gene as SNHLY and FYNNEI. The CDR3 has 12 amino acids, counting the end cysteine and phenylalanine. Only CDR3 DNA remains: 36 bases, in frame from the first base. This receptor was obtained from a human donor with alopecia areata. This sample comprised CD4+ T cells sorted from blood, obtained at approximately week 44, from a patient treated with tofacitinib. The rearrangement combines TRBV2 with TRBJ1-5, with the D gene too uncertain to name. The CDR3 region has the sequence CASSGEHQPQHF. The sequenced DNA: TGTGCCAGCAGTGGAGAACATCAGCCCCAGCATTTT.